The entry below describes one T cell receptor beta chain. Original data processing: Estimated nucleated cell counts came from reference gene primer amplification. Libraries were prepared by immunoSEQ multiplex PCR; TCRdb keeps only in-frame clonotypes and omits some of them. Clonal size and the V and J genes are those of that table, whereas D and trimming came from the DNA. The table lists about 400,000 clones, 87% of them singletons, with around 3% in the top ten. This record comes from a study of blood T cell repertoires in COVID-19. Deletions cut 6 bases from V and 3 bases from J, with 8 bases between. The germline CDR1 and CDR2 sequences are MDHEN and SYDVKM. The CDR3 is 13 residues long.

The receptor's source is a woman in her 30s who had recovered from COVID-19. The chain links TRBV28 to TRBJ2-2, with D tentatively TRBD1 (6 bases). Sample: PBMCs or T cells enriched from blood (not recorded which). The CDR3 nucleotides read TGTGCCAGCAGGTGGACAGACACCGGGGAGCTGTTTTTT. This encodes CASRWTDTGELFF.